This is a list of T cell receptor beta chains from one sample in a study of blood T cell repertoires in COVID-19. Profiled with immunoSEQ multiplex PCR; TCRdb holds only in-frame clones, not every one. The sample holds around 240,000 clones, approximately 84% seen once. The sample consisted of peripheral blood. These receptors originate from a man in his forties or fifties with acute or convalescent COVID-19. CDR3s leave out the opening cysteine and the closing phenylalanine or tryptophan. A D gene is named only where the DNA matches it firmly.

v_call: TRBV11-3; d_call: -; j_call: TRBJ2-3; cdr3_aa: ASSSTISDTQY
v_call: TRBV12-5; d_call: -; j_call: TRBJ1-1; cdr3_aa: ASGPAGVGAF
v_call: TRBV27; d_call: TRBD1; j_call: TRBJ1-1; cdr3_aa: ASRMGQIFNTEAF
v_call: TRBV7-2; d_call: TRBD1; j_call: TRBJ1-5; cdr3_aa: ASSLGTGNVQPQH
v_call: TRBV6-4; d_call: -; j_call: TRBJ2-7; cdr3_aa: ASSSNEGDEQY
v_call: TRBV2; d_call: -; j_call: TRBJ1-6; cdr3_aa: ASRRDLGSPLH
v_call: TRBV5-4; d_call: TRBD2; j_call: TRBJ2-5; cdr3_aa: ASSPTVPGLAGGQETQY
v_call: TRBV5-5; d_call: -; j_call: TRBJ1-5; cdr3_aa: ASSWADDQPQH
v_call: TRBV12-5; d_call: -; j_call: TRBJ2-3; cdr3_aa: APRRDTDTQY
v_call: TRBV7-3; d_call: -; j_call: TRBJ2-3; cdr3_aa: ASSFRGGDTDTQY
v_call: TRBV7-3; d_call: -; j_call: TRBJ2-5; cdr3_aa: ASSQDYQETQY
v_call: TRBV7-8; d_call: TRBD2; j_call: TRBJ2-1; cdr3_aa: ASRESGGVHNEQF
v_call: TRBV5-1; d_call: TRBD1; j_call: TRBJ1-2; cdr3_aa: ASSFSGTGIGYT
v_call: TRBV6-6; d_call: -; j_call: TRBJ1-1; cdr3_aa: ASRIQDGAF
v_call: TRBV18; d_call: -; j_call: TRBJ2-7; cdr3_aa: ASSPTLTPAGSYEQY
v_call: TRBV2; d_call: -; j_call: TRBJ1-2; cdr3_aa: ASSETDYSYGYT
v_call: TRBV24-1; d_call: -; j_call: TRBJ2-2; cdr3_aa: ATSDSGTTGELF
v_call: TRBV7-2; d_call: -; j_call: TRBJ2-7; cdr3_aa: ASTRAQSSYEQY
v_call: TRBV24-1; d_call: TRBD1; j_call: TRBJ2-2; cdr3_aa: ATSDRDNTGELF
v_call: TRBV5-7; d_call: -; j_call: TRBJ2-2; cdr3_aa: ATPDRSAGELF
v_call: TRBV19; d_call: -; j_call: TRBJ1-2; cdr3_aa: ASFFLGGYT
v_call: TRBV30; d_call: -; j_call: TRBJ1-4; cdr3_aa: AWTGWDEKLF
v_call: TRBV6-6; d_call: -; j_call: TRBJ2-5; cdr3_aa: ASSYDGEETQY
v_call: TRBV25-1; d_call: TRBD2; j_call: TRBJ2-5; cdr3_aa: ASSGASRAGGGETQY
v_call: TRBV19; d_call: -; j_call: TRBJ1-1; cdr3_aa: ASSSRAGSWNTEAF
v_call: TRBV5-1; d_call: TRBD1; j_call: TRBJ1-1; cdr3_aa: ASSLEGVGGNTEAF
v_call: TRBV5-1; d_call: -; j_call: TRBJ1-2; cdr3_aa: ASSATEGGAGYT
v_call: TRBV6-5; d_call: -; j_call: TRBJ2-7; cdr3_aa: ASRSRQANYEQY
v_call: TRBV10-3; d_call: TRBD1; j_call: TRBJ1-1; cdr3_aa: AIRQGAGDSTF
v_call: TRBV7-3; d_call: -; j_call: TRBJ1-1; cdr3_aa: ASSQAGSTEAF
v_call: TRBV6-2/TRBV6-3; d_call: TRBD2; j_call: TRBJ2-4; cdr3_aa: ASSRTSGGILAGNIQY
v_call: TRBV30; d_call: -; j_call: TRBJ1-3; cdr3_aa: AWSYSSGNTIY
v_call: TRBV11-1; d_call: TRBD1; j_call: TRBJ1-5; cdr3_aa: ASSLGTGQNQPQH